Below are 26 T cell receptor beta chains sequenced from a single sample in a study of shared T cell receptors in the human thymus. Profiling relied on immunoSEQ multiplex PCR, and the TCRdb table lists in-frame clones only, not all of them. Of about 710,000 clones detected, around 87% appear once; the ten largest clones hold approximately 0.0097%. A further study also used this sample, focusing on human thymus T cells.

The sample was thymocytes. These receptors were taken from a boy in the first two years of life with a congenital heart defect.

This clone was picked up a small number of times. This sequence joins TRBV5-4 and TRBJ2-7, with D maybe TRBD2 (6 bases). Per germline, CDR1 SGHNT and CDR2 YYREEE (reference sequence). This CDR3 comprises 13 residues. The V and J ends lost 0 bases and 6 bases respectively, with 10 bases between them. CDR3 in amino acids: CASSLGAEGEQYF. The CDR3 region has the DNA TGTGCCAGCAGCTTGGGAGCGGAGGGCGAGCAGTACTTC. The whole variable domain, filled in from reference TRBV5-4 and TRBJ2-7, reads ETGVTQSPTHLIKTRGQQVTLRCSSQSGHNTVSWYQQALGQGPQFIFQYYREEENGRGNFPPRFSGLQFPNYSSELNVNALELDDSALYLCASSLGAEGEQYFGPGTRLTVT.

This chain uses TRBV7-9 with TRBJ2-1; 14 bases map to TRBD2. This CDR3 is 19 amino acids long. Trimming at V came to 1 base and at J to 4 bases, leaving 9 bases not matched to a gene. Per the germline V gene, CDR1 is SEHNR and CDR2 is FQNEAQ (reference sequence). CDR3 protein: CASSLESPTSGRDYNEQFF. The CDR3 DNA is TGTGCCAGCAGCTTAGAATCCCCGACTAGCGGGAGGGATTACAATGAGCAGTTCTTC.

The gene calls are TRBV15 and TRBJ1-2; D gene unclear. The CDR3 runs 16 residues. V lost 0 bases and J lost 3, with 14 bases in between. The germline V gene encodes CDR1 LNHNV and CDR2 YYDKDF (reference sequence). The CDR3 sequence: CATSRDLVVRDYGYTF. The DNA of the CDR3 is TGTGCCACCAGCAGAGATCTGGTAGTGAGGGACTATGGCTACACCTTC.

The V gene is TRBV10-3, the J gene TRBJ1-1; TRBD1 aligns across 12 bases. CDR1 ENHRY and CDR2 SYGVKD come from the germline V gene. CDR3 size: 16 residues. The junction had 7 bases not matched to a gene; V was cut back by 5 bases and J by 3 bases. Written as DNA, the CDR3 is TGTGCCATCAGTCCCGGGACAGGGGGCCGGGACACTGAAGCTTTCTTT. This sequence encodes CAISPGTGGRDTEAFF.

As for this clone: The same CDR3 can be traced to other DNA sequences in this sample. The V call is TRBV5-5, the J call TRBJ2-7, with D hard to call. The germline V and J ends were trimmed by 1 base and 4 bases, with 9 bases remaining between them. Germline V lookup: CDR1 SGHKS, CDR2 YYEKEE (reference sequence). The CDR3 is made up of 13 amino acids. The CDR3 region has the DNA TGTGCCAGCAGCTTGACCGATACTTACGAGCAGTACTTC. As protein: CASSLTDTYEQYF.

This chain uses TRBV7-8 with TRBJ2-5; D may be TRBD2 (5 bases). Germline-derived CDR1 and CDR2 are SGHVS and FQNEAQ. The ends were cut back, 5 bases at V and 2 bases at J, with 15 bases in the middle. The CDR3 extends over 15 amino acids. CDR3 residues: CASSPPDSRQETQYF. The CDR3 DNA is TGTGCCAGCAGCCCCCCGGACTCACGACAAGAGACCCAGTACTTC.

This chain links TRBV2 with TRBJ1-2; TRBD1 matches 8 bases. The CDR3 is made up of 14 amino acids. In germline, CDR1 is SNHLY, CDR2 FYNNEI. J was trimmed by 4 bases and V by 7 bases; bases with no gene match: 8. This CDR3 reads CASTVPGGGYGYTF. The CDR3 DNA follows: TGTGCCAGCACCGTGCCAGGGGGCGGCTATGGCTACACCTTC.

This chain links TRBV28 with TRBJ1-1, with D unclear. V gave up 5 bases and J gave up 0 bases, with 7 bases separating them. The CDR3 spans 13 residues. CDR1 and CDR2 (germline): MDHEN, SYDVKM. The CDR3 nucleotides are TGTGCCAGCAGTCCCCGCGTGAACACTGAAGCTTTCTTT. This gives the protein CASSPRVNTEAFF.

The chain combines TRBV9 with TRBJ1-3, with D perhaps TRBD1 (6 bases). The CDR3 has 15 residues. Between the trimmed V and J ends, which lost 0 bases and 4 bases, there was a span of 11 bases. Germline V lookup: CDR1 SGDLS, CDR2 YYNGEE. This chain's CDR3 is CASSVGGQEGNTIYF. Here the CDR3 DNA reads TGTGCCAGCAGCGTAGGGGGACAAGAAGGAAACACCATATATTTT.

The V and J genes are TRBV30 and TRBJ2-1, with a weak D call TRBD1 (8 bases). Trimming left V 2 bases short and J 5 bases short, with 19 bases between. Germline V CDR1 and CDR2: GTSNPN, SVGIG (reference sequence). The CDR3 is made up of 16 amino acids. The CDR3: CAWSQPTGGGNNEQFF. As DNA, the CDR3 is TGTGCCTGGAGTCAGCCTACAGGGGGGGGAAACAATGAGCAGTTCTTC.

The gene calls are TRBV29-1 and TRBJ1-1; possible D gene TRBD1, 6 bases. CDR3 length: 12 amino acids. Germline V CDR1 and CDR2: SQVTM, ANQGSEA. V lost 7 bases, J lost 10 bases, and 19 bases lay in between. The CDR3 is CSARGQIGGAFF. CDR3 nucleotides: TGCAGCGCCCGAGGACAGATCGGAGGAGCTTTCTTT. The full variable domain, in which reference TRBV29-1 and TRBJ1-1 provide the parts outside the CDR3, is SAVISQKPSRDICQRGTSLTIQCQVDSQVTMMFWYRQQPGQSLTLIATANQGSEATYESGFVIDKFPISRPNLTFSTLTVSNMSPEDSSIYLCSARGQIGGAFFGQGTRLTVV.

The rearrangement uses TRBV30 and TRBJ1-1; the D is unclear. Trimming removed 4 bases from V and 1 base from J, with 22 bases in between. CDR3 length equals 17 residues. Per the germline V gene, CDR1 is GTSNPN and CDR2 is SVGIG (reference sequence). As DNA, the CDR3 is TGTGCCTGGATAGGACCACCTCGGCCCCGGGGGAACACTGAAGCTTTCTTT. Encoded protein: CAWIGPPRPRGNTEAFF.

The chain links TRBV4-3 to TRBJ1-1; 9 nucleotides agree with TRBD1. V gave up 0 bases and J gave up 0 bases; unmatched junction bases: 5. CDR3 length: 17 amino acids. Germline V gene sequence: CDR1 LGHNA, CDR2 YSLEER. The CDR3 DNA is TGCGCCAGCAGCCAAGATCGGGACAGGGATTTGAACACTGAAGCTTTCTTT. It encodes CASSQDRDRDLNTEAFF.

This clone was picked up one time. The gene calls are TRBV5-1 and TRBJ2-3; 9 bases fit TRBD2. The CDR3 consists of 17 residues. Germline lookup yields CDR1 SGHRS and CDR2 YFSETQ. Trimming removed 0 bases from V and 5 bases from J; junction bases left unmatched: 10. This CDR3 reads CASSLGGSGSVVDTQYF. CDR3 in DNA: TGCGCCAGCAGCTTGGGAGGTAGCGGGAGTGTAGTAGATACGCAGTATTTT.

CDR3 coding DNA: TGTGCCAGCAGTGGCCGAAGCGAAATACCGGGACAGGGAGGAAATGAGCAGTTCTTC. Its translation is CASSGRSEIPGQGGNEQFF. The gene calls are TRBV6-1 and TRBJ2-1, with TRBD1 identical over 9 bases. This CDR3 has 19 residues. The germline V gene has CDR1 MNHNS and CDR2 SASEGT. Trimming at V came to 4 bases and at J to 7 bases, leaving 20 bases not matched to a gene.

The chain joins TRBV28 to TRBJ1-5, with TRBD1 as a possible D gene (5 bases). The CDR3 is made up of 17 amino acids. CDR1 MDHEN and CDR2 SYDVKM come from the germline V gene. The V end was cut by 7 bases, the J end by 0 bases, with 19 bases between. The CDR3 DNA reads TGTGCCAGCACGGCCCCCCGGCAGGGCCATAGCAATCAGCCCCAGCATTTT. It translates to CASTAPRQGHSNQPQHF.

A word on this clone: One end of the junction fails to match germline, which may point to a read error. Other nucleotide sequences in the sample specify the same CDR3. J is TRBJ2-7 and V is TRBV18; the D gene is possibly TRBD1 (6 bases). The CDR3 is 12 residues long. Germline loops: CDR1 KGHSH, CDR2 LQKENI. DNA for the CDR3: TGTGCCAGCTCACCTTTTGGGGGCGCAATAGGATTC. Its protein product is CASSPFGGAIGF.

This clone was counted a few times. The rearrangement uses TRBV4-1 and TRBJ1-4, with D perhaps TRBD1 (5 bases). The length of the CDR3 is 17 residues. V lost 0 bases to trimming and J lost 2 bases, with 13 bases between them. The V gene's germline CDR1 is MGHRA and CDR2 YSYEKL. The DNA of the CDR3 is TGCGCCAGCAGCCAAGATAAGGGGAACAACACTAATGAAAAACTGTTTTTT. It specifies CASSQDKGNNTNEKLFF.

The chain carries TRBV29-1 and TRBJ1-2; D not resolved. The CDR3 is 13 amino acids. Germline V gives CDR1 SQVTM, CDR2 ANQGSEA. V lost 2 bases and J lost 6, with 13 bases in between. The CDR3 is CSVESVRSDGYTF. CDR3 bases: TGCAGCGTTGAATCGGTCCGCTCCGATGGCTACACCTTC. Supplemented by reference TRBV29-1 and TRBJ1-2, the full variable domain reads SAVISQKPSRDICQRGTSLTIQCQVDSQVTMMFWYRQQPGQSLTLIATANQGSEATYESGFVIDKFPISRPNLTFSTLTVSNMSPEDSSIYLCSVESVRSDGYTFGSGTRLTVV.

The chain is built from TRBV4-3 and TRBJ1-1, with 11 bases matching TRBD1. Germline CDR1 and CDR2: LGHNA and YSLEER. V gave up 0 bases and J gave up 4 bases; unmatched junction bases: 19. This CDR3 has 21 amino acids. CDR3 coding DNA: TGCGCCAGCAGCCAAGACTCCGGGGACAGGGGGTCAGAAAGCTGTGTCACTGAAGCTTTCTTT. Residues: CASSQDSGDRGSESCVTEAFF.

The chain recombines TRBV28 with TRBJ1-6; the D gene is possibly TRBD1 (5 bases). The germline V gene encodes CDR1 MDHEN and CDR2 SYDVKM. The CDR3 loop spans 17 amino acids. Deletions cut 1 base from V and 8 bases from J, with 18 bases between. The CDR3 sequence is CASSLFGRAATYSPLHF. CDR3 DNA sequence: TGTGCCAGCAGTTTATTTGGCAGGGCCGCCACTTATTCACCCCTCCACTTT.

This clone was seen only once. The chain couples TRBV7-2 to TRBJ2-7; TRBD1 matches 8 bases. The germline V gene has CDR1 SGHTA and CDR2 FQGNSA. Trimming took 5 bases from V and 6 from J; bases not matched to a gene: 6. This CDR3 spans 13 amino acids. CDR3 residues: CASSIRTGSEQYF. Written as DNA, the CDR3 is TGTGCCAGCAGCATACGGACAGGGAGCGAGCAGTACTTC.

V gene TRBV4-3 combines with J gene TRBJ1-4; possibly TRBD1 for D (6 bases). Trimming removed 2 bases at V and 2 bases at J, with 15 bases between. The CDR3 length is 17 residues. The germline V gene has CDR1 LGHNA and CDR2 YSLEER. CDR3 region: CASSQTRRDRTNEKLFF. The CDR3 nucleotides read TGCGCCAGCAGCCAAACGAGGAGAGACAGGACTAATGAAAAACTGTTTTTT.

CDR3 amino acids: CASSAWTSGTDTQYF. CDR3 nucleotide sequence: TGTGCCAGCAGCGCGTGGACTAGCGGGACAGATACGCAGTATTTT. The chain has TRBV7-7 and TRBJ2-3; the match to TRBD2 covers 11 bases. The J segment lost 3 bases and the V segment lost 5 bases, leaving 4 bases of the junction unmatched. This CDR3 has 15 amino acids. Germline CDR1 and CDR2: SSHAT and FNYEAQ (reference sequence).

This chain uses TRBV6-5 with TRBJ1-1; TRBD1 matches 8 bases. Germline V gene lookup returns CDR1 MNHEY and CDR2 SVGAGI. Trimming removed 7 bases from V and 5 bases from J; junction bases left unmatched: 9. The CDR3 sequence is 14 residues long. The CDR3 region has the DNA TGTGCCAGCAACCTCAGGGGGCGAGGGACTGAAGCTTTCTTT. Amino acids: CASNLRGRGTEAFF.

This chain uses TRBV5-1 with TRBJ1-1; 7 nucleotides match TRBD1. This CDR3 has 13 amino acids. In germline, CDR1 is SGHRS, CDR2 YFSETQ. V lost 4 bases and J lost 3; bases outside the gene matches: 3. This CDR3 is CASSRQGDTEAFF. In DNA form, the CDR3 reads TGCGCCAGCAGCCGTCAGGGGGACACTGAAGCTTTCTTT.